This T cell receptor (beta chain) originates from a study of long-term antiretroviral therapy in people with HIV. The authors ran the immunoSEQ assay, v3.0, at survey level. Only in-frame clones appear in the TCRdb table, and some are missing; sequencing was by immunoSEQ multiplex PCR. The table lists about 28,000 clones, 80% to 90% of them singletons. The CDR3 totals 14 residues. Germline V gives CDR1 MNHEY, CDR2 SVGAGI. V shed 5 bases and J shed 6 bases, with 15 bases lying between them. This TCR came from a man aged 35 to 55 with HIV. The rearrangement uses TRBV6-5 and TRBJ2-3, with a tentative D call TRBD1 (5 bases). The material was unsorted PBMCs, obtained 3 years after starting antiretroviral therapy. CDR3 DNA sequence: TGTGCCAGCAGTACGCCAGGGATTCTGGATACGCAGTATTTT. Amino acid sequence: CASSTPGILDTQYF.